This entry is about one T cell receptor beta chain. What it binds is unknown. There was one heparinised blood draw per donor, averaging about 110 mL. The data belong to a study of beta chain features in type 1 diabetes. Study results and caveats: All four CD4+ subsets of Type 1 diabetes patients contained TCRB CDR3s that were moderately but significantly shorter.

CDR3 length: 14 residues. Germline values: CDR1 LNHDA, CDR2 SQIVND (reference sequence). Trimming at V came to 8 bases and at J to 1 base, leaving 7 bases not matched to a gene. Every isolated RNA sample was fully reverse transcribed, so sequencing captured expressed TCRB transcripts. TCRdb's copy holds only in-frame clones and misses some; the assay was immunoSEQ multiplex PCR. The sample holds around 100,000 clones, under 30% seen once. The receptor comes from a woman aged 18-30 years with type 1 diabetes. Sequenced input: central memory CD4+ T cells from blood. The chain links TRBV19 to TRBJ1-1; TRBD1 aligns across 7 bases. Written as DNA, the CDR3 is TGTGCCAGTTTAGCCGGGACAGAGAACACTGAAGCTTTCTTT. It is translated as CASLAGTENTEAFF. Full variable domain (outside the CDR3, taken from reference TRBV19 and TRBJ1-1): DGGITQSPKYLFRKEGQNVTLSCEQNLNHDAMYWYRQDPGQGLRLIYYSQIVNDFQKGDIAEGYSVSREKKESFPLTVTSAQKNPTAFYLCASLAGTENTEAFFGQGTRLTVV.